Shown below are 2 T cell receptor beta chains from a single sample sequenced in a study of human T cells and chemical hapten exposure. Time point meaning: pre-sensitization, week 0. Described treatment: therapeutic diphenylcyclopropenone sensitization with weekly scalp DPC. TCRdb reprocessed the RACE reads via MiXCR and lists one record per CDR3 protein. The table has 270,000 or so distinct CDR3 sequences, approximately 7.5% seen once. This sample comprised whole blood, obtained in connection with sensitization to the hapten diphenylcyclopropenone (DPC). The receptors stem from a man aged 18 to 30 with alopecia areata. Some clones in this sample may be carry-over from other donors' samples.

CDR3 sequence: CASRPRPRRSQETQYF. The DNA of the CDR3 is TGTGCCAGCAGACCAAGACCCCGGAGATCCCAAGAGACCCAGTACTTC. The chain is built from TRBV7-9 and TRBJ2-5; unclear D gene. This CDR3 is 16 amino acids long. Per germline, CDR1 SEHNR and CDR2 FQNEAQ (reference sequence). V lost 6 bases to trimming and J lost 1 base, with 18 bases between them. The complete variable domain, with remaining parts taken from reference TRBV7-9 and TRBJ2-5, reads DTGVSQNPRHKITKRGQNVTFRCDPISEHNRLYWYRQTLGQGPEFLTYFQNEAQLEKSRLLSDRFSAERPKGSFSTLEIQRTEQGDSAMYLCASRPRPRRSQETQYFGPGTRLLVL.

As for this clonotype: This clone may be a read error of a much larger clone one base away. The genes are TRBV20-1 and TRBJ2-1; D remains ambiguous. There are 15 residues in the CDR3. Germline-derived CDR1 and CDR2 are DFQATT and SNEGSKA (reference sequence). V lost 2 bases, J lost 6 bases, and 17 bases lay in between. CDR3 sequence (DNA): TGCAGTGCTAGACAGGTTGCTCATATGGGCAATGAGCAGTTCTTC. As protein: CSARQVAHMGNEQFF.